Here is one TCR beta chain with its context. In the source study's methods: Reference gene primer amplification gave estimated nucleated cell counts. Sequenced by immunoSEQ multiplex PCR; TCRdb stores in-frame clones only, minus some. Clone size and V and J calls were adopted from that table, with D and trimming inferred from the DNA. The data hold tens of thousands of clones, with roughly 73% observed a single time. This specimen comes from a study of blood T cell repertoires in COVID-19. Study information: The samples span acute and convalescent COVID-19 from the United States, Italy and Spain. In each case, the material was cDNA or gDNA derived from T cells, B-cell-depleted T cells, or PBMCs.

This CDR3 is built from 15 residues. The ends lost 6 bases at V and 2 bases at J; junction bases unmatched: 6. The V gene's germline CDR1 is SNHLY and CDR2 FYNNEI. The sequenced sample was peripheral blood. The origin of this receptor is a man older than 75 with acute or convalescent COVID-19. The chain couples TRBV2 to TRBJ1-5, with 8 bases aligning to TRBD1. CDR3: CASRSDRGRNQPQHF. CDR3 in DNA: TGTGCCAGCAGATCCGACAGGGGTCGCAATCAGCCCCAGCATTTT.